This entry concerns a single T cell receptor (beta chain). Its antigen is as yet unknown. Germline values: CDR1 KGHSH, CDR2 LQKENI. V was trimmed by 0 bases and J by 4 bases, leaving 6 bases between them. The CDR3 sequence is 13 residues long. This sample was taken from a study of T cell responses to AZD1222 COVID-19 vaccine. Measured with immunoSEQ multiplex PCR; TCRdb has only the in-frame clones, and not every one. The table has about 140,000 clones, around 93% seen once. Study-wide findings and caveats: Among the donors, most were white British and more were female, and clonal diversity was possibly underestimated. Elevations in Spike-specific TCR breadth and depth followed administration of two AZD1222 doses. Of the AZD1222 recipients, only 5 or 6 were seropositive at baseline.

The J gene is TRBJ1-1, the V gene TRBV18; the D is unclear. This clonotype was sampled from an adult in good health. This specimen consisted of peripheral blood, obtained on day 0 of AZD1222 vaccination. The CDR3 here is CASSPPQSTEAFF. The CDR3 nucleotides read TGTGCCAGCTCACCACCGCAGAGCACTGAAGCTTTCTTT.